Below are 30 T cell receptor beta chains sequenced from a single sample in a study of beta chain features in type 1 diabetes. Expressed TCRB transcripts got sequenced, as all isolated RNA was reverse transcribed. Some clones are missing from TCRdb's copy, which holds only in-frame ones; the method was immunoSEQ multiplex PCR. The sample contains 120,000 to 150,000 clones, under 60% of which appear only once. The specimen sequenced was Tregs from blood. These receptors were taken from a man younger than 35 in good health.

The table lists this clone with a count of one. This sequence joins TRBV28 and TRBJ1-4, with TRBD1 identical over 7 bases. The V gene's germline CDR1 is MDHEN and CDR2 SYDVKM. J lost 12 bases, V lost 7 bases, and 11 bases had no gene match. The CDR3 has 13 amino acids. CDR3 residues: CASNFYQGGELFF. The CDR3 DNA reads as TGTGCCAGCAACTTTTATCAGGGGGGCGAACTGTTTTTT.

The V call is TRBV11-2, the J call TRBJ2-1, with 10 bases aligning to TRBD2. Trimming cost V 1 base and J 7 bases; bases outside gene matches: 4. Germline V gene lookup returns CDR1 SGHAT and CDR2 FQNNGV. CDR3 length: 15 residues. In DNA form, the CDR3 reads TGTGCCAGCAGCTTAGTGGGACTAGCGTGGAATGAGCAGTTCTTC. Its protein product is CASSLVGLAWNEQFF.

This sequence joins TRBV4-2 and TRBJ2-3; TRBD2 matches 7 bases. The junction had 8 bases not matched to a gene; V was cut back by 1 base and J by 4 bases. CDR1 is LGHNA and CDR2 is YNFKEQ in the germline V gene. The CDR3 is 16 amino acids. CDR3 DNA: TGTGCCAGCAGCCAAGTAAGGGACTACGCAGCAGATACGCAGTATTTT. Translated: CASSQVRDYAADTQYF.

The chain has TRBV5-4 and TRBJ2-7; D possibly corresponds to TRBD2 (6 bases). The CDR3 runs to 14 residues. V dropped 2 bases and J dropped 0 bases, with 9 bases sitting between them. Germline V gene lookup returns CDR1 SGHNT and CDR2 YYREEE (reference sequence). The CDR3: CASSFRGGSYEQYF. CDR3 DNA: TGTGCCAGCAGCTTCCGGGGAGGCTCCTACGAGCAGTACTTC.

This chain uses TRBV6-5 with TRBJ2-7; D unresolved. The V gene's germline CDR1 is MNHEY and CDR2 SVGAGI. Trimming stripped 0 bases from V and 7 bases from J, with 4 bases between. The CDR3 contains 11 residues. The CDR3 loop is CASSYSREQYF. CDR3 DNA sequence: TGTGCCAGCAGTTACTCGAGAGAGCAGTACTTC.

This chain connects TRBV5-1 to TRBJ1-1; no definite D call. The V end lost 2 bases, the J end lost 0 bases, and 5 bases lay between the germline ends. Germline V gives CDR1 SGHRS, CDR2 YFSETQ. The CDR3 runs 13 residues. The CDR3, as DNA: TGCGCCAGCAGCTTTAATCTGAACACTGAAGCTTTCTTT. Protein: CASSFNLNTEAFF.

This chain connects TRBV6-1 to TRBJ2-5, with 9 bases that match TRBD2. The CDR3 runs 15 residues. Looked up from germline, CDR1 is MNHNS and CDR2 is SASEGT. J gave up 0 bases and V 4 bases, and 3 bases lay outside the gene matches. The CDR3 loop reads CASSGSGGHQETQYF. Written as DNA, the CDR3 is TGTGCCAGCAGTGGTAGCGGGGGTCACCAAGAGACCCAGTACTTC.

The V and J genes are TRBV19 and TRBJ2-7; D may be TRBD2 (6 bases). CDR1 and CDR2 (germline): LNHDA, SQIVND (reference sequence). The germline V and J ends were trimmed by 3 bases and 0 bases, with 9 bases remaining between them. The CDR3 has 14 amino acids. In nucleotides, the CDR3 is TGTGCCAGTAGTATGCTCGGGAGCTCCTACGAGCAGTACTTC. Its translation: CASSMLGSSYEQYF. Filled out from reference TRBV19 and TRBJ2-7, the complete variable domain reads DGGITQSPKYLFRKEGQNVTLSCEQNLNHDAMYWYRQDPGQGLRLIYYSQIVNDFQKGDIAEGYSVSREKKESFPLTVTSAQKNPTAFYLCASSMLGSSYEQYFGPGTRLTVT.

The chain employs TRBV6-1 and TRBJ2-5; 8 nucleotides match TRBD2. The J call may be in error: the DNA end matches TRBJ2-7 better. The CDR3 runs to 14 residues. Germline V CDR1 and CDR2: MNHNS, SASEGT. The CDR3 region has the DNA TGTGCCAGCACTCTGACTAGCGCTGCCTACGAGCAGTACTTC. This codes for CASTLTSAAYEQYF.

The rearrangement uses TRBV7-9 and TRBJ2-2, with D hard to call. Per germline, CDR1 SEHNR and CDR2 FQNEAQ (reference sequence). Trimming took off 5 bases at V and 6 bases at J, with 10 bases between the two ends. This CDR3 comprises 13 residues. CDR3 loop: CASSPTVAGELFF. The CDR3 nucleotides read TGTGCCAGCAGCCCTACCGTGGCCGGGGAGCTGTTTTTT.

This clone was seen a handful of times. This chain uses TRBV15 with TRBJ1-5; D is possibly TRBD1 (6 bases). This CDR3 has 15 amino acids. In germline, CDR1 is LNHNV, CDR2 YYDKDF (reference sequence). Trimming pared 4 bases from V and 7 bases from J, leaving 17 bases between. DNA of the CDR3: TGTGCCACCAGCACCCGGACAGCCTTAGGACAGCCCCAGCATTTT. Translated: CATSTRTALGQPQHF.

The gene calls are TRBV25-1 and TRBJ1-3, with 8 bases aligning to TRBD1. J lost 5 bases, V lost 4 bases, and 4 bases had no gene match. Germline CDR1 is MGHDK and CDR2 is SYGVNS. CDR3 length: 14 residues. The CDR3 bases are TGTGCCAGCAGTGCGGACAGGGACAGAAACACCATATATTTT. This codes for CASSADRDRNTIYF. Variable domain in full (rest from reference TRBV25-1 and TRBJ1-3): EADIYQTPRYLVIGTGKKITLECSQTMGHDKMYWYQQDPGMELHLIHYSYGVNSTEKGDLSSESTVSRIRTEHFPLTLESARPSHTSQYLCASSADRDRNTIYFGEGSWLTVV.

This chain joins TRBV7-9 and TRBJ1-6, with 8 bases lining up with TRBD1. The germline V gene encodes CDR1 SEHNR and CDR2 FQNEAQ (reference sequence). Germline trimming cut 4 bases from V and 7 bases from J; bases unmatched to any gene: 6. The CDR3 spans 15 residues. The CDR3 region is CASSSGGQGNSPLHF. CDR3 nucleotide sequence: TGTGCCAGCAGCTCCGGTGGACAGGGCAATTCACCCCTCCACTTT.

This clone was detected only a few times. This chain uses TRBV7-2 with TRBJ1-6; TRBD1 is a possible D gene (6 bases). The CDR3 consists of 13 residues. The germline V gene has CDR1 SGHTA and CDR2 FQGNSA. Deletions cut 7 bases from V and 5 bases from J, with 9 bases between. CDR3 in amino acids: CASNRDNNSPLHF. As DNA, the CDR3 is TGTGCCAGCAACCGGGACAATAATTCACCCCTCCACTTT.

The V gene is TRBV4-3, the J gene TRBJ2-3, with 8 positions matching TRBD2. Germline V CDR1 and CDR2: LGHNA, YSLEER. CDR3 length equals 16 residues. V lost 0 bases to trimming and J lost 4 bases; unmatched junction nucleotides: 6. The CDR3 is CASSQDVGAGADTQYF. For the CDR3, the DNA is TGCGCCAGCAGCCAAGATGTTGGAGCGGGAGCAGATACGCAGTATTTT.

The J gene is TRBJ2-5, the V gene TRBV5-1; 11 bases are shared with TRBD2. Germline V gene lookup returns CDR1 SGHRS and CDR2 YFSETQ. This CDR3 spans 16 amino acids. With 3 bases clipped from V and 2 bases from J, the junction kept 6 bases outside the gene matches. For the CDR3, the DNA is TGCGCCAGCAGCTGGGGTGCTAGCGGGGGGCAAGAGACCCAGTACTTC. It is translated as CASSWGASGGQETQYF.

The chain joins TRBV7-9 to TRBJ2-7; 9 nucleotides agree with TRBD2. CDR1 SEHNR and CDR2 FQNEAQ come from the germline V gene (reference sequence). Trimming at V came to 3 bases and at J to 5 bases, leaving 8 bases not matched to a gene. The CDR3 extends over 15 amino acids. This CDR3 is CASSFMGLAGHEQYF. CDR3 bases: TGTGCCAGCAGCTTCATGGGGCTAGCGGGACACGAGCAGTACTTC.

This rearrangement joins TRBV30 to TRBJ2-5; D is perhaps TRBD2 (5 bases). Trimming pared 0 bases from V and 8 bases from J, leaving 13 bases between. CDR1 is GTSNPN and CDR2 is SVGIG in the germline V gene (reference sequence). This CDR3 spans 13 amino acids. This CDR3 is CAWSVERSGTQYF. In DNA, the CDR3 is TGTGCCTGGAGTGTCGAGCGGAGTGGTACCCAGTACTTC.

The sample holds a few counts of this clone. The V call is TRBV10-3, the J call TRBJ2-7; 8 bases map to TRBD1. In germline, CDR1 is ENHRY, CDR2 SYGVKD. The CDR3 spans 14 residues. The V gene end was trimmed by 6 bases and the J gene end by 4 bases; junction bases not matched to a gene: 8. The CDR3 nucleotides read TGTGCCATCAGCGGACAGGGTACCCAATACGAGCAGTACTTC. Translating it yields CAISGQGTQYEQYF.

The V and J genes are TRBV5-1 and TRBJ2-7; 7 nucleotides align to TRBD1. CDR1 is SGHRS and CDR2 is YFSETQ in the germline V gene. The CDR3 runs 14 residues. The V and J ends lost 3 bases and 6 bases, in that order; junction bases with no gene match: 9. The chain's CDR3 is CASSSKQGMGEQYF. DNA of the CDR3: TGCGCCAGCAGCTCTAAACAGGGGATGGGCGAGCAGTACTTC.

J is TRBJ1-2 and V is TRBV2; no reliable D call. The CDR3 is made up of 13 amino acids. V was trimmed by 7 bases and J by 3 bases, leaving 12 bases between them. CDR1 is SNHLY and CDR2 is FYNNEI in the germline V gene. Written as DNA, the CDR3 is TGTGCCAGCATGAAATTAGTTTACTATGGCTACACCTTC. It translates to CASMKLVYYGYTF.

This rearrangement joins TRBV29-1 to TRBJ2-2; a weak D match, TRBD1 (6 bases). V lost 3 bases to trimming and J lost 4 bases, with 9 bases between them. Per the germline V gene, CDR1 is SQVTM and CDR2 is ANQGSEA. The CDR3 runs to 13 residues. The CDR3 sequence is CSVDRGRTGELFF. CDR3 sequence (DNA): TGCAGCGTTGACAGGGGTCGCACCGGGGAGCTGTTTTTT.

The chain has TRBV5-1 and TRBJ1-4; D gene unclear. The CDR3 consists of 15 residues. Germline V lookup: CDR1 SGHRS, CDR2 YFSETQ. With 6 bases removed from V and 5 bases from J, the gap between germline ends came to 17 bases. The CDR3 region is CASTIGGQLNEKLFF. The CDR3 nucleotides are TGCGCCAGCACCATTGGCGGTCAGTTAAATGAAAAACTGTTTTTT.

The gene calls are TRBV9 and TRBJ2-3, with D possibly TRBD2 on 5 matching bases. The CDR3 extends over 15 amino acids. Trimming removed 0 bases at V and 1 base at J, with 9 bases between. From germline, CDR1 is SGDLS and CDR2 YYNGEE. CDR3 DNA: TGTGCCAGCAGCGTAGTGGGCGGGCGCACAGATACGCAGTATTTT. Its translation: CASSVVGGRTDTQYF.

The chain has TRBV5-1 and TRBJ2-3, with 7 bases lining up with TRBD1. J lost 3 bases, V lost 3 bases, and 4 bases had no gene match. The CDR3 has 14 residues. CDR1 SGHRS and CDR2 YFSETQ come from the germline V gene. CDR3 DNA: TGCGCCAGCAGCTGGGACAGATTAACAGATACGCAGTATTTT. Amino acids: CASSWDRLTDTQYF. Full variable domain (remainder filled in from reference TRBV5-1 and TRBJ2-3): KAGVTQTPRYLIKTRGQQVTLSCSPISGHRSVSWYQQTPGQGLQFLFEYFSETQRNKGNFPGRFSGRQFSNSRSEMNVSTLELGDSALYLCASSWDRLTDTQYFGPGTRLTVL.

This clone came up a few times. This chain connects TRBV30 to TRBJ1-2; 8 bases match TRBD1. In germline, CDR1 is GTSNPN, CDR2 SVGIG (reference sequence). V shed 2 bases and J 7 bases; nucleotides not matched to a gene: 3. The CDR3 totals 12 residues. This CDR3 is CAWSQGAGGYTF. CDR3 sequence (DNA): TGTGCCTGGAGTCAGGGGGCGGGTGGCTACACCTTC.

This chain uses TRBV7-6 with TRBJ1-6, with D possibly matching TRBD1 (5 bases). Germline values: CDR1 SGHVS, CDR2 FNYEAQ. Between the trimmed V and J ends, which lost 5 bases and 7 bases, there was a span of 15 bases. The CDR3 runs to 15 residues. The CDR3 region has the DNA TGTGCCAGCAGCCCTCTCGGGGGTGGGAATTCACCCCTCCACTTT. This translates into CASSPLGGGNSPLHF.

This clone has more than one count but fewer than ten. The chain uses TRBV7-9 and TRBJ1-5, with 7 bases matching TRBD1. The CDR3 runs to 15 residues. Germline lookup yields CDR1 SEHNR and CDR2 FQNEAQ (reference sequence). V trimming: 2 bases; J trimming: 4 bases; junction bases outside the gene matches: 5. CDR3 in amino acids: CASSLKDRPNQPQHF. The CDR3 DNA reads as TGTGCCAGCAGCTTAAAGGACAGGCCGAATCAGCCCCAGCATTTT.

This clone was seen a handful of times. This chain uses TRBV6-5 with TRBJ2-3; D not resolved. The V gene's germline CDR1 is MNHEY and CDR2 SVGAGI. Trimming left V 2 bases short and J 5 bases short, with 8 bases between. This CDR3 has 13 amino acids. The CDR3 protein is CASSYTVKDTQYF. The CDR3 DNA reads as TGTGCCAGCAGTTACACGGTCAAAGATACGCAGTATTTT.

The table lists this clone with a count of one. The chain has TRBV27 and TRBJ1-1; 7 bases are shared with TRBD1. Germline values: CDR1 MNHEY, CDR2 SMNVEV (reference sequence). The V gene end was trimmed by 3 bases and the J gene end by 4 bases; junction bases not matched to a gene: 11. CDR3 length: 16 amino acids. CDR3 sequence (DNA): TGTGCCAGCAGTTTTGGAGGGGGCTGGGTGGGCACTGAAGCTTTCTTT. Protein sequence: CASSFGGGWVGTEAFF.